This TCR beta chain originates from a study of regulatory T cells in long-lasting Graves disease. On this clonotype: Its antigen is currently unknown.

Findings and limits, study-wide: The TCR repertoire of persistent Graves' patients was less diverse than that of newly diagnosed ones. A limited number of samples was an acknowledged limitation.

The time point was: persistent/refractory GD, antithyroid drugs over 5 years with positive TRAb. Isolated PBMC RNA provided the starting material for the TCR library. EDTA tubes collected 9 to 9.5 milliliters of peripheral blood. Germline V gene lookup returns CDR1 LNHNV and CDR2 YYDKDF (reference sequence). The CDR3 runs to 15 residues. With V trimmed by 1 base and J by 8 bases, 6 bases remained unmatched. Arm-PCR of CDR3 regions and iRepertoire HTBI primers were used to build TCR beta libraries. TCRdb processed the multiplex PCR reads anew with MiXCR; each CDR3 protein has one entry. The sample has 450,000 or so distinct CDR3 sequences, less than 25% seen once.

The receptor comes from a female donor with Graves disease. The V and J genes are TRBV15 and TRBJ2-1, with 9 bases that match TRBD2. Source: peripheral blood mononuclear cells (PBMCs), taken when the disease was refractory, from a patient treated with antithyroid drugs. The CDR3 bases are TGTGCCACCAGCAGAGGGGCGGGAGGGGGCTATGAGCAGTTCTTC. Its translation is CATSRGAGGGYEQFF.